Listed below are T cell receptor beta chains from one sample, sequenced in a study of T-cell memory formation after mild COVID-19. TCRdb reprocessed the 5' RACE reads with MiXCR, giving one entry per CDR3 protein. There are approximately 290,000 distinct CDR3 sequences in the sample; 15% occur only once, and 22% lies in the top ten. Sequencing was carried out using PBMCs or a T cell subset sorted from them (not recorded which). These receptors were collected from a man younger than 35 who had mild COVID-19 (a few samples of this study predate the infection). Cell type and time point are not known. Both conserved end residues are part of each CDR3. A D gene is named only where the DNA matches it firmly. The size entry is marked missing in some rows and otherwise reads once, few, many or a size class.

CDR3nt,CDR3aa,abundance,v_gene,j_gene,d_gene
TGCGCCAGCAGCTTGAGTCGCGGGGCTCAAGAGACCCAGTACTTC,CASSLSRGAQETQYF,few,TRBV5-1,TRBJ2-5,.
TGTGCCAGCAGGCCTACAGGGGGCTGGGAGACCCAGTACTTC,CASRPTGGWETQYF,.,TRBV7-8,TRBJ2-5,TRBD1
TGTGCCAGCTCACTCTACGGCTCAGATCAGCCCCAGCATTTT,CASSLYGSDQPQHF,.,TRBV18,TRBJ1-5,.
TGTGCCAGCAGTCTCTCTTCCACCTACAATGAGCAGTTCTTC,CASSLSSTYNEQFF,few,TRBV27,TRBJ2-1,.
TGTGCCAGCACCCAACAGGGGGTGGGCAATCAGCCCCAGCATTTT,CASTQQGVGNQPQHF,few,TRBV12-3/TRBV12-4,TRBJ1-5,TRBD1
TGTGCCAGCAGCTTAGCAGTGCCTGAAGCTTTCTTT,CASSLAVPEAFF,.,TRBV7-6,TRBJ1-1,.
TGCAGTGCTAGTTCGTTAGAAAACACCATATATTTT,CSASSLENTIYF,.,TRBV20-1,TRBJ1-3,.
TGTGCCAGCAGCTTACAATACGGACAGCTCTATGGCTACACCTTC,CASSLQYGQLYGYTF,.,TRBV5-8,TRBJ1-2,.
TGCGCCAGCAGCTTGGCCGGGGCAGGGCCAAACAATGAGCAGTTCTTC,CASSLAGAGPNNEQFF,.,TRBV5-1,TRBJ2-1,.
TGTGCCAGCAGCGTAGCTAGGCGGACCTCCTACAATGAGCAGTTCTTC,CASSVARRTSYNEQFF,.,TRBV9,TRBJ2-1,.
TGCGCCAGCAGCACCCGGGGACAGGGTGAATCCCATCCCAAAAACATTCAGTACTTC,CASSTRGQGESHPKNIQYF,few,TRBV4-3,TRBJ2-4,TRBD1
TGTGCCAGCAGCTCAAGCGGGGTCGGGGGCTACGAGCAGTACTTC,CASSSSGVGGYEQYF,.,TRBV11-3,TRBJ2-7,TRBD2
TGCGCCAGCAGCCAAGCGGGACTTCGGTGGTATTTT,CASSQAGLRWYF,many,TRBV4-1,TRBJ2-3,.
TGTGCCGTAAGGACAGTCGCAGAGACCCAGTACTTC,CAVRTVAETQYF,.,TRBV2,TRBJ2-5,.
TGTGCCAGCAGCAGACCAGGGCCCCGAAATGAGCAGTTCTTC,CASSRPGPRNEQFF,.,TRBV6-1,TRBJ2-1,.
TGTGCCAGCAGTGATTGGGGATATAGCAATCAGCCCCAGCATTTT,CASSDWGYSNQPQHF,.,TRBV6-1,TRBJ1-5,.
TGTGCCAGCAGCCCCCTACCTAGTTCCTACAATGAGCAGTTCTTC,CASSPLPSSYNEQFF,.,TRBV3-1,TRBJ2-1,.
TGTGCCAGCAGCTTAGCGACAGGGAACACTGAAGCTTTCTTT,CASSLATGNTEAFF,many,TRBV7-2,TRBJ1-1,.
TGCAGTGCTGCTCCGGGACAGGGCTATGAGCAGTTCTTC,CSAAPGQGYEQFF,.,TRBV20-1,TRBJ2-1,TRBD1
TGCGCCAGCAGCTTGGGGGACACCTCTGGGGCCAACGTCCTGACTTTC,CASSLGDTSGANVLTF,few,TRBV5-1,TRBJ2-6,.
TGCGCCAGCACCAGGCAGGGGGCCTATGGCTACACCTTC,CASTRQGAYGYTF,few,TRBV5-1,TRBJ1-2,TRBD1
TGCGCCAGCAGTGAGTCGGAATTAGCGGGGGATGGTCAAGAGACCCAGTACTTC,CASSESELAGDGQETQYF,.,TRBV10-2,TRBJ2-5,TRBD2
TGTGCCAGCTCACCCCGAGGGACAGGGGGCACTGAAGCTTTCTTT,CASSPRGTGGTEAFF,few,TRBV18,TRBJ1-1,TRBD1
TGCAGCGTTGTACAGGGAGCTAGTGGTGAGCAGTTCTTC,CSVVQGASGEQFF,.,TRBV29-1,TRBJ2-1,.
TGCGCCAGCAGCCTAGGGACAGTTGACTCCTACGAGCAGTACTTC,CASSLGTVDSYEQYF,few,TRBV5-1,TRBJ2-7,TRBD1
TGTGCCAGCAGCAAAAGCCCTTTCAGGGCAGCTTCCTCTGGAAACACCATATATTTT,CASSKSPFRAASSGNTIYF,.,TRBV5-6,TRBJ1-3,.
TGTGCCAGCAGACTTTACACCGGGGAGCTGTTTTTT,CASRLYTGELFF,.,TRBV12-3/TRBV12-4,TRBJ2-2,.
TGCAGTGCTAGTAGGACTAGCGGGGCCGGTGAGCAGTTCTTC,CSASRTSGAGEQFF,few,TRBV20-1,TRBJ2-1,TRBD2
TGTGCCAGCAGCGTCTACGCCGGACAGGGGCACAATGAGCAGTTCTTC,CASSVYAGQGHNEQFF,few,TRBV7-8,TRBJ2-1,TRBD1
TGTGCCAGCAGCTTGCGACCCTTGAACACTGAAGCTTTCTTT,CASSLRPLNTEAFF,many,TRBV7-9,TRBJ1-1,.
TGCAGTGCCCGCACAGGGGTGCAGCCCCAGCATTTT,CSARTGVQPQHF,few,TRBV20-1,TRBJ1-5,TRBD1
TGTGCCAGCAGTGAGGAGGTGGGCTACACTGAAGCTTTCTTT,CASSEEVGYTEAFF,few,TRBV2,TRBJ1-1,.
TGTGCTAGTGGTTCGTCTGGACAGGGATACACAGATACGCAGTATTTT,CASGSSGQGYTDTQYF,.,TRBV12-5,TRBJ2-3,TRBD1
TGTGCCAGCAGTACCCATTCTTACGAGCAGTACTTC,CASSTHSYEQYF,.,TRBV2,TRBJ2-7,.
TGTGCCATCAGTCGTACACAGGGCTCGCTCTATGGCTACACCTTC,CAISRTQGSLYGYTF,few,TRBV10-3,TRBJ1-2,.
TGCGCCAGCAGCCAAGAGCCTAGCGGGGGCTACGGGGAGACCCAGTACTTC,CASSQEPSGGYGETQYF,.,TRBV4-3,TRBJ2-5,TRBD2
TGTGCCAGCAGCGCTAACGCGGGGGACTACGAGCAGTACTTC,CASSANAGDYEQYF,few,TRBV7-2,TRBJ2-7,TRBD2
TGTGCCAGCAGCCAAGACGAGGGATTCAATCAGCCCCAGCATTTT,CASSQDEGFNQPQHF,.,TRBV4-2,TRBJ1-5,.
TGTGCCAGCAGCTCCTTGCGTTCGGAATATGGCTACACCTTC,CASSSLRSEYGYTF,many,TRBV7-6,TRBJ1-2,.
TGTGCCAGCTGGCTCGACCTGAACACTGAAGCTTTCTTT,CASWLDLNTEAFF,.,TRBV18,TRBJ1-1,.
TGTGCCAGCAGTTTAGGTTCCCTAATCCATCAGCCCCAGCATTTT,CASSLGSLIHQPQHF,few,TRBV12-3/TRBV12-4,TRBJ1-5,.
TGTGCCAGCAGCTCTCCGGGACAGGGGGCCGGTGGCTACACCTTC,CASSSPGQGAGGYTF,.,TRBV5-6,TRBJ1-2,TRBD1
TGCAGTCCCCGGGACAAAACTGACTATACGCAGTATTTT,CSPRDKTDYTQYF,many,TRBV20-1,TRBJ2-3,.
TGCAGCGTTGAATCGGGCAGCCAAGAAGGCTACACCTTC,CSVESGSQEGYTF,.,TRBV29-1,TRBJ1-2,.
TGTGCCAGCAGACTCGGAGAGACCCAGTACTTC,CASRLGETQYF,many,TRBV12-3/TRBV12-4,TRBJ2-5,.
TGCAGTGCTAGATCCAGGGGGGGCTATGGCTACACCTTC,CSARSRGGYGYTF,.,TRBV20-1,TRBJ1-2,TRBD1
TGTGCCAGCGGACAGGGAAGGACTAATGAAAAACTGTTTTTT,CASGQGRTNEKLFF,.,TRBV7-9,TRBJ1-4,TRBD1
TGTGCCAGCTCACCGGGAGTGAAGAATGAAAAACTGTTTTTT,CASSPGVKNEKLFF,few,TRBV18,TRBJ1-4,.
TGTGCCAGCAGCCCTACCGGGACAGGTATTAATACGCAGTATTTT,CASSPTGTGINTQYF,few,TRBV7-3,TRBJ2-3,TRBD1
TGTGCCAGCAGCTTGATGGATACGCAGTATTTT,CASSLMDTQYF,many,TRBV5-8,TRBJ2-3,.
TGCAGCGTTTCGACAGGGTCCCCCTATGGCTACACCTTC,CSVSTGSPYGYTF,.,TRBV29-1,TRBJ1-2,TRBD1
TGTGCCAGCAGTCAATCACCGGGACAGGGACATTCGGGAGGCACAGATACGCAGTATTTT,CASSQSPGQGHSGGTDTQYF,.,TRBV12-3/TRBV12-4,TRBJ2-3,TRBD1
TGTGCCAGCAGTTTACGAAGGAGGACTCCCACAGATACGCAGTATTTT,CASSLRRRTPTDTQYF,.,TRBV12-3/TRBV12-4,TRBJ2-3,.
TGCAGTGCTAGTTTAATCATGAACACTGAAGCTTTCTTT,CSASLIMNTEAFF,.,TRBV20-1,TRBJ1-1,.